Sequencing of this T cell receptor (beta chain) was carried out in a study of OX40 agonist ivuxolimab in advanced cancers. Overall study context: Recorded diagnoses for dose-escalation patients were hepatocellular carcinoma, melanoma, renal cell or head and neck cancer.

Worth noting for this clone: No antigen is known for it.

The repertoire was sequenced with immunoSEQ multiplex PCR; TCRdb's copy has only in-frame clones and lacks some. The table lists about 70,000 clones, 80% to 90% of them singletons. The germline CDR1 and CDR2 sequences are SGHAT and FQNNGV. Trimming pared 3 bases from V and 6 bases from J, leaving 3 bases between. This CDR3 comprises 11 residues. General study points: Expanded clones tended on average to be more numerous among CD8+ T cells than CD4+. Those patients achieving a partial response at 0.1-3.0 mg/kg showed among the lowest clonal expansion. Antigen targets of the expanded peripheral T cells went undetermined.

The chain is built from TRBV11-2 and TRBJ2-4; D gene uncertain. Sequenced here: CD4+ or CD8+ T cells sorted from blood, sampled in a trial of the OX40 agonist ivuxolimab. The sequence came from an adult with an advanced solid tumor such as melanoma, head and neck, liver or kidney cancer. Here the CDR3 DNA reads TGTGCCAGCAGCTTTGGAAACATTCAGTACTTC. It yields the protein CASSFGNIQYF.